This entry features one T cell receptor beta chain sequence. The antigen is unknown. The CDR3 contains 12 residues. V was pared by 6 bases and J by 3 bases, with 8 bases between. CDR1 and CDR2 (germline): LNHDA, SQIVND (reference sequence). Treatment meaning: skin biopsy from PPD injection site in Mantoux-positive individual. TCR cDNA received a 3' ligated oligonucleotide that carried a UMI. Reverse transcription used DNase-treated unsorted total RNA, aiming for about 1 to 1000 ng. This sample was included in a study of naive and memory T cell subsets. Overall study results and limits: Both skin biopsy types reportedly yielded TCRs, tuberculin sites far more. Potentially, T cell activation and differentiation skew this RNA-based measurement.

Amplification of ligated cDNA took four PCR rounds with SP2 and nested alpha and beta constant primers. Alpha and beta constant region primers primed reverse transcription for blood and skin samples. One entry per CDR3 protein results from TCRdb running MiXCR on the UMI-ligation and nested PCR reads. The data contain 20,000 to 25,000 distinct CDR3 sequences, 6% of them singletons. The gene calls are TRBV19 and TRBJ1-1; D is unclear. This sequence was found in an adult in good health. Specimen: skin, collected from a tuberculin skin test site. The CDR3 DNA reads TGTGCCAGTAGCAACCAATACACTGAAGCTTTCTTT. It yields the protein CASSNQYTEAFF.